The rows below give T cell receptor beta chains drawn from one sample of a study of T cells after yellow fever vaccination. TCRdb re-analysed the 5' RACE reads in MiXCR, keeping a single row per CDR3 protein. The sample lists about 220,000 distinct CDR3 sequences, 3% to 4% seen once, with roughly 3.2% in the top ten. Material: CD4+ T cells sorted from PBMCs, obtained 10 days after the yellow fever booster vaccination. These receptors originate from a man between 18 and 35 years old who received the YFV17D yellow fever vaccine. Each CDR3 is given with its conserved first and last residue. The order of the fields is D gene, V gene, clone size, J gene, CDR3 DNA, CDR3 protein. The D gene is left open where the match is weak. Some rows mark clone size as missing; the rest say once, few, many or name a class of expanded clone.

>-|TRBV12-3/TRBV12-4|many|TRBJ1-2
TGTGCCAGCAGCCATGACCGTGACTATGGCTACACCTTC
CASSHDRDYGYTF
>-|TRBV6-5|few|TRBJ1-6
TGTGCCAGCAGTTACGGGGGAGGTTCACCCCTCCACTTT
CASSYGGGSPLHF
>-|TRBV10-3|few|TRBJ2-2
TGTGCCATCAGTGAACCCTCCTGGGGAACCGGGGAGCTGTTTTTT
CAISEPSWGTGELFF
>-|TRBV7-2|many|TRBJ1-2
TGTGCCAGCAGCTATCGGACAGCCCCCAACGGGGTAGCCGGCTACACCTTC
CASSYRTAPNGVAGYTF
>TRBD1|TRBV28|-|TRBJ2-3
TGTGCCAGCACCCCGGGACAGGGTACAGATACGCAGTATTTT
CASTPGQGTDTQYF
>-|TRBV18|few|TRBJ2-5
TGTGCCAGCTCAAACAGAGCCCAAGAGACCCAGTACTTC
CASSNRAQETQYF
>-|TRBV6-5|few|TRBJ1-2
TGTGCCAGCCGACAGTCGGTGGGTCGAGGAAGGGACACCTTC
CASRQSVGRGRDTF
>TRBD1|TRBV10-3|many|TRBJ1-1
TGTGCCATCAGCCGCGGGACAGTGAACACTGAAGCTTTCTTT
CAISRGTVNTEAFF
>-|TRBV5-5|many|TRBJ1-3
TGTGCCAGCAGCTTGGAAGGCGGAACGTACGGAAACACCATATATTTT
CASSLEGGTYGNTIYF
>-|TRBV3-1|-|TRBJ1-2
TGTGCCAGCAGCCAACGGGATTCGGGCTATGGCTACACCTTC
CASSQRDSGYGYTF
>-|TRBV6-2/TRBV6-3|-|TRBJ1-1
TGTGCCAGCAGTTCCCGGACAACACACAGCCTGAACACTGAAGCTTTCTTT
CASSSRTTHSLNTEAFF
>-|TRBV20-1|few|TRBJ2-3
TGCAGTGCTAGATCCGGGGGCAGTACAGATACGCAGTATTTT
CSARSGGSTDTQYF
>-|TRBV18|few|TRBJ2-7
TGTGCCAGCTCACCTTCTAGGACGTTTTCCTACGAGCAGTACTTC
CASSPSRTFSYEQYF
>TRBD1|TRBV7-2|few|TRBJ2-3
TGTGCCAGCAGGGCTTTAAGGACAGGGGGCGCTTCTGGCACAGATACGCAGTATTTT
CASRALRTGGASGTDTQYF
>-|TRBV7-2|few|TRBJ1-1
TGTGCCAGCAGCAATACGCCGGGCACTGAAGCTTTCTTT
CASSNTPGTEAFF
>-|TRBV6-5|many|TRBJ2-6
TGTGCCAGCAGCCTCCACAGGGCTGGGGCCAACGTCCTGACTTTC
CASSLHRAGANVLTF
>TRBD1|TRBV6-2/TRBV6-3|-|TRBJ1-5
TGTGCCAGCCGTAGACAGGGGGCGGACAATCAGCCCCAGCATTTT
CASRRQGADNQPQHF
>-|TRBV7-9|many|TRBJ1-2
TGTGCCAGCAGTCACACAGCCTATGGCTACACCTTC
CASSHTAYGYTF
>TRBD1|TRBV6-2/TRBV6-3|many|TRBJ1-5
TGTGCCAGCAGTTACCCCAATATCCTCCGGGACAGGCCTAATCAGCCCCAGCATTTT
CASSYPNILRDRPNQPQHF
>TRBD2|TRBV11-2|-|TRBJ2-5
TGTGCCAGCAGCCAGGGACTAGCGGGGGGGCTTGGACAAGAGACCCAGTACTTC
CASSQGLAGGLGQETQYF
>TRBD2|TRBV12-3/TRBV12-4|many|TRBJ2-3
TGTGCCAGCAGTTTATTCCTAGCGGGCACAGATACGCAGTATTTT
CASSLFLAGTDTQYF
>-|TRBV7-8|many|TRBJ1-1
TGTGCCAGCAGCTTGGGAGAGACTGAAGCTTTCTTT
CASSLGETEAFF
>-|TRBV7-6|few|TRBJ2-1
TGTGCCAGCAGCTTAGGACCACTAAATGAGCAGTTCTTC
CASSLGPLNEQFF
>TRBD1|TRBV5-5|many|TRBJ2-2
TGTGCCAGCAGCATTACCGGGACAGGGGGTAACGGGGAGCTGTTTTTT
CASSITGTGGNGELFF
>TRBD1|TRBV7-2|-|TRBJ1-2
TGTTCCAGCAGCCGAGACAGGGTTCCGAACTATGGCTACACCTTC
CSSSRDRVPNYGYTF
>TRBD2|TRBV12-3/TRBV12-4|-|TRBJ2-1
TGTGCCAGCACCATGTGGGGGGGTGAGCAGTTCTTC
CASTMWGGEQFF
>-|TRBV7-9|many|TRBJ1-6
TGTGCCAGCAGCTTCCAGAATTCACCCCTCCACTTT
CASSFQNSPLHF
>TRBD2|TRBV4-3|many|TRBJ2-1
TGCGCCAGCAGCCAAGGGTCGTTTTTAGCGGGGGCTTACAATGAGCAGTTCTTC
CASSQGSFLAGAYNEQFF
>TRBD2|TRBV19|many|TRBJ2-1
TGTGCCAGTAGTACATCGGGGGGGCAACAGTTCTTC
CASSTSGGQQFF
>TRBD1|TRBV24-1|few|TRBJ2-3
TGTGCCACCAGTGCCCCCGGGACAGGGGAAGGAGATACGCAGTATTTT
CATSAPGTGEGDTQYF
>-|TRBV7-2|-|TRBJ1-2
TGTGCCAGCAGCTTGGGACACCTCCTCTCTGGCTACACCTTC
CASSLGHLLSGYTF
>TRBD1|TRBV6-6|few|TRBJ1-6
TGTGCCAGCAGGCCCGGGACAGTGGATTCACCCCTCCACTTT
CASRPGTVDSPLHF
>-|TRBV6-5|many|TRBJ1-1
TGTGCCAGCTTCAGGGAGTATAACACTGAAGCTTTCTTT
CASFREYNTEAFF
>TRBD1|TRBV12-3/TRBV12-4|few|TRBJ1-1
TGTGCCAGCAGTATCTCCCGGGACAGGGGCCCTGAAGCTTTCTTT
CASSISRDRGPEAFF
>-|TRBV24-1|many|TRBJ2-5
TGTGCCACCAGTGCGGCGGAGACCCAGTACTTC
CATSAAETQYF
>TRBD1|TRBV12-3/TRBV12-4|-|TRBJ1-5
TGTGCCAGCAGCAAGACAGGGGGATCACAGCCCCAGCATTTT
CASSKTGGSQPQHF
>-|TRBV12-3/TRBV12-4|many|TRBJ1-5
TGTGCCAGCAGTGCGGGACGGAGCAATCAGCCCCAGCATTTT
CASSAGRSNQPQHF
>TRBD2|TRBV6-9|few|TRBJ2-5
TGTGCCAGCAGTTTAACCGGGACTAGCGGGGGCAAGTACCAAGAGACCCAGTACTTC
CASSLTGTSGGKYQETQYF
>TRBD2|TRBV19|many|TRBJ2-1
TGTGCCAGTAGTAGCGGGGGGACCAGCTCCTACAATGAGCAGTTCTTC
CASSSGGTSSYNEQFF
>TRBD2|TRBV5-1|many|TRBJ2-2
TGCGCCAGCAGCTCCGGGACTAGCGTCAACACCGGGGAGCTGTTTTTT
CASSSGTSVNTGELFF
>TRBD2|TRBV28|-|TRBJ2-3
TGTGCCAGCAGTTTAGAGTATCTTACTAGCGGGGGCCGATTCAGCACAGATACGCAGTATTTT
CASSLEYLTSGGRFSTDTQYF
>-|TRBV19|-|TRBJ2-3
TGTGCCAGTAGTAAGGGCCGCTCCCAGGGGGGGATCACAGATACGCAGTATTTT
CASSKGRSQGGITDTQYF
>-|TRBV5-1|-|TRBJ1-1
TGCGCCAGCAGCCCCCAGGGATTGGACACTGAAGCTTTCTTT
CASSPQGLDTEAFF
>-|TRBV20-1|-|TRBJ1-1
TGCAGTGCTAGAGATGGGGGATACATGAACACTGAAGCTTTCTTT
CSARDGGYMNTEAFF